This TCR beta chain was retrieved from a study of molecular identifiers for immune sequencing clone quantification. TCRdb reprocessed the PCR reads with MiXCR, giving one entry per CDR3 protein. The sample contains about 630,000 distinct CDR3 sequences, roughly 27% of which appear only once. Turning to this clonotype: A junction end diverges from the germline sequence, so it may reflect a read error.

The CDR3 sequence is 16 residues long. Germline lookup yields CDR1 LNHDA and CDR2 SQIVND (reference sequence). Between 20,000 and 1,000,000 sorted cells, with 10%, 30% or 50% RNA, yielded naive CD8 libraries. The source material was naive CD8+ T cells from blood, with Jurkat cell RNA spiked in. The subset was: FACS-sorted CD8+CD4-CCR7+CD45RA+ naive T cells. The chain links TRBV19 to TRBJ1-5, with D perhaps TRBD1 (5 bases). The TCR originated in a human donor in good health. Some libraries in this study had Jurkat cell RNA spiked in. CDR3 loop: CASSYLTEISNQPPHF. CDR3 nucleotides: TGTGCCAGTAGTTACTTGACAGAGATTAGCAATCAGCCCCCGCATTTT.